This TCR beta chain came from a study of cytomegalovirus exposure and HLA in healthy donors. Worth noting for this clone: Its antigen is undetermined.

It was with 60 Vbeta and 13 Jbeta primers that the PCR ran. Clones were sequenced by immunoSEQ multiplex PCR, and TCRdb holds only the in-frame ones, with some missing. This table has more than 100,000 clones, more than 75% appearing once. V dropped 2 bases and J dropped 0 bases, with 8 bases sitting between them. The CDR3 has 14 residues. The germline gives CDR1 SGHDT, CDR2 YYEEEE. Study-level findings and limits: The study recorded 150 to 200 TCR beta chains that were cytomegalovirus-associated. Many donors shared some public TCRs, even though most TCR sequences were rare. Researchers reported in a later analysis that common viral pathogens appeared linked to several top clusters. Per a prior analysis, the majority of TCR beta V segments were productive roughly 87% or roughly 30% of the time.

The chain has TRBV5-6 and TRBJ1-1, with D possibly matching TRBD1 (5 bases). Source material: PBMCs. This sequence originates from a young woman in good health and CMV-seropositive. The DNA for the CDR3 is TGTGCCAGCAGCTTCCAGGGAATGAACACTGAAGCTTTCTTT. This translates into CASSFQGMNTEAFF.